This TCR beta chain was found in a study of metastatic and nonmetastatic thyroid tumors. The overall study: For malignant and benign thyroid patients, tumor or nodule tissue and blood were the sources whose repertoires were compared. Broader study findings: Versus benign nodules, malignant thyroid tumors reportedly had significantly higher TCR beta diversity, in blood and tumor.

Germline V gene lookup returns CDR1 SNHLY and CDR2 FYNNEI. Trimming pared 6 bases from V and 0 bases from J, leaving 9 bases between. The length of the CDR3 is 14 residues. Using MiXCR, TCRdb re-called clones from the PCR reads. The sample contains around 61,000 clones, roughly 29% of which appear only once. This clone was found a few times. Its cognate antigen is unknown. None of the patients had undergone any treatment ahead of thyroid surgery. The chain combines TRBV2 with TRBJ1-3, with unresolved D. The receptor was isolated from a female donor with papillary thyroid cancer or a benign thyroid nodule (not recorded which). Some clones in this sample may be carry-over from other donors' samples. Sequencing was performed on blood. This CDR3 is CASSYTDSGNTIYF. The CDR3 coding sequence is TGTGCCAGCAGCTACACAGACTCTGGAAACACCATATATTTT.